The 24 T cell receptor beta chains below were found in one sample sequenced in a study of beta chain features in type 1 diabetes. These TCRs are of unknown antigen specificity. Study-wide results and limits: There was a moderate but significant shortening of TCRB CDR3s in all four CD4+ subsets of Type 1 diabetes patients.

Expressed TCRB transcripts were sequenced because the isolated RNA had all been reverse transcribed beforehand. Assay used: immunoSEQ multiplex PCR; TCRdb lists only in-frame clones, some missing. Of some 350,000 clones listed, roughly 14% are singletons. Sample: naive CD4+ T cells from blood. The receptors stem from a woman aged 18-29 years with type 1 diabetes.

This clone was counted a few times. The V and J genes are TRBV30 and TRBJ2-5; the D gene is possibly TRBD1 (6 bases). This CDR3 spans 13 amino acids. V lost 2 bases and J 1 base, leaving 8 bases between the germline ends. From germline, CDR1 is GTSNPN and CDR2 SVGIG (reference sequence). The chain's CDR3 is CAWSTGTQETQYF. The DNA for the CDR3 is TGTGCCTGGAGTACAGGGACCCAAGAGACCCAGTACTTC.

The CDR3 here is CAWSVASGRAYEQYF. The CDR3 DNA is TGTGCCTGGAGTGTGGCTAGCGGGAGGGCCTACGAGCAGTACTTC. The V call is TRBV30, the J call TRBJ2-7; 12 nucleotides align to TRBD2. The V and J ends lost 0 bases and 2 bases, in that order; junction bases with no gene match: 2. Per germline, CDR1 GTSNPN and CDR2 SVGIG (reference sequence). The CDR3 totals 15 residues.

The genes are TRBV7-2 and TRBJ1-1; D gene uncertain. This CDR3 spans 12 amino acids. CDR1 and CDR2 from the germline V gene are SGHTA and FQGNSA. Deletions cut 2 bases from V and 9 bases from J, with 10 bases between. In DNA, the CDR3 is TGTGCCAGCAGCTTATTCGGGGAAAAAGCTTTCTTT. As protein: CASSLFGEKAFF.

In its sample, this clone was seen a few times. The rearrangement joins TRBV5-1 to TRBJ2-5; D might be TRBD2 (6 bases). The CDR3 is 15 residues long. V lost 3 bases to trimming and J lost 4 bases, with 16 bases between them. The germline gives CDR1 SGHRS, CDR2 YFSETQ. CDR3 in amino acids: CASSYFGPGRETQYF. In DNA form, the CDR3 reads TGCGCCAGCAGCTACTTCGGTCCCGGGAGAGAGACCCAGTACTTC.

The chain carries TRBV9 and TRBJ1-1; 8 nucleotides align to TRBD1. The germline V gene has CDR1 SGDLS and CDR2 YYNGEE. CDR3 length: 15 residues. V lost 4 bases to trimming and J lost 3 bases; unmatched junction nucleotides: 8. CDR3 bases: TGTGCCAGCAGCCCCCAGTCGACAGGGGACACTGAAGCTTTCTTT. This gives the protein CASSPQSTGDTEAFF.

This clone was observed a few times. The chain joins TRBV27 to TRBJ2-2; D gene unclear. With 3 bases removed from V and 1 base from J, the gap between germline ends came to 12 bases. The V gene's germline CDR1 is MNHEY and CDR2 SMNVEV (reference sequence). The CDR3 is 16 residues long. This CDR3 reads CASSFPAARNTGELFF. The DNA of the CDR3 is TGTGCCAGCAGTTTCCCGGCCGCTAGGAACACCGGGGAGCTGTTTTTT.

This clone was counted between two and nine times. CDR3 nucleotides: TGTGCCAGCAGCGGACCGGGACAGGGGGTGGGCGAGCAGTACTTC. Protein product: CASSGPGQGVGEQYF. The rearrangement joins TRBV7-2 to TRBJ2-7, with 11 positions matching TRBD1. CDR1 is SGHTA, CDR2 FQGNSA, per germline. The CDR3 loop spans 15 amino acids. V was clipped by 5 bases and J by 6 bases; unmatched bases: 9.

J is TRBJ2-3 and V is TRBV5-1, with 7 nucleotides matching TRBD2. Germline V lookup: CDR1 SGHRS, CDR2 YFSETQ. V lost 6 bases, J lost 6 bases, and 16 bases stayed unmatched. The length of the CDR3 is 16 residues. The CDR3 DNA follows: TGCGCCAGCACCACTAGGGCGGGAGAGATGAAGGATACGCAGTATTTT. It is translated as CASTTRAGEMKDTQYF. Full variable domain (missing parts from reference TRBV5-1 and TRBJ2-3): KAGVTQTPRYLIKTRGQQVTLSCSPISGHRSVSWYQQTPGQGLQFLFEYFSETQRNKGNFPGRFSGRQFSNSRSEMNVSTLELGDSALYLCASTTRAGEMKDTQYFGPGTRLTVL.

This clone showed up just a few times. The chain uses TRBV11-3 and TRBJ2-5; the D gene is possibly TRBD1 (5 bases). Trimming left V 6 bases short and J 3 bases short, with 8 bases between. The V gene's germline CDR1 is SGHNT and CDR2 YENEEA. The CDR3 covers 12 residues. The CDR3: CASSPGKETQYF. In DNA form, the CDR3 reads TGTGCCAGCAGTCCAGGGAAAGAGACCCAGTACTTC.

The rearrangement joins TRBV6-6 to TRBJ1-1; D might be TRBD1 (5 bases). V was clipped by 6 bases and J by 3 bases, with 14 bases between them. Germline lookup yields CDR1 MNHNY and CDR2 SVGAGI (reference sequence). The CDR3 is 14 residues long. The CDR3 protein is CASSPQGVYTEAFF. Here the CDR3 DNA reads TGTGCCAGCAGCCCTCAGGGCGTCTACACTGAAGCTTTCTTT.

The chain employs TRBV7-9 and TRBJ1-2; maybe TRBD1 (5 bases). This CDR3 has 12 amino acids. Germline values: CDR1 SEHNR, CDR2 FQNEAQ (reference sequence). The V end was cut by 1 base, the J end by 8 bases, with 8 bases between. The CDR3 reads CASSLVQDGYTF. The CDR3 coding sequence is TGTGCCAGCAGCTTAGTACAGGACGGCTACACCTTC.

This clone appeared a few times. The rearrangement joins TRBV14 to TRBJ1-2; TRBD1 is a possible D gene (5 bases). The V gene's germline CDR1 is SGHDN and CDR2 FVKESK. The V end lost 0 bases, the J end lost 4 bases, and 15 bases lay between the germline ends. CDR3 length: 16 residues. CDR3 bases: TGTGCCAGCAGCCAAGATGACAGACCATTTTTCTATGGCTACACCTTC. Translation: CASSQDDRPFFYGYTF. Based on the CDR3 plus reference TRBV14 and TRBJ1-2, the full variable domain is EAGVTQFPSHSVIEKGQTVTLRCDPISGHDNLYWYRRVMGKEIKFLLHFVKESKQDESGMPNNRFLAERTGGTYSTLKVQPAELEDSGVYFCASSQDDRPFFYGYTFGSGTRLTVV.

The genes are TRBV6-1 and TRBJ1-1; D unresolved. V was pared by 5 bases and J by 11 bases, with 15 bases between. Per germline, CDR1 MNHNS and CDR2 SASEGT. The CDR3 spans 12 residues. The CDR3 sequence: CASSSYGVEAFF. The CDR3 bases are TGTGCCAGCAGTTCCTACGGGGTAGAGGCTTTCTTT.

The rearrangement joins TRBV18 to TRBJ1-5, with 7 bases lining up with TRBD1. V trimming: 3 bases; J trimming: 3 bases; junction bases outside the gene matches: 2. From germline, CDR1 is KGHSH and CDR2 LQKENI. The CDR3 runs 14 residues. The CDR3 bases are TGTGCCAGCTCACCCGACAGGGTCAATCAGCCCCAGCATTTT. Protein: CASSPDRVNQPQHF.

This chain links TRBV6-5 with TRBJ2-1, with a weak D call TRBD1 (7 bases). V was clipped by 3 bases and J by 7 bases, with 16 bases between them. Germline-derived CDR1 and CDR2 are MNHEY and SVGAGI. The CDR3 is made up of 15 amino acids. The CDR3 bases are TGTGCCAGCAGTTATCAAACAGGGGCGGGGAATGAGCAGTTCTTC. Translating gives CASSYQTGAGNEQFF.

In its sample, this clone was seen a few times. The gene calls are TRBV6-6 and TRBJ2-7, with D tentatively TRBD2 (6 bases). V lost 0 bases and J 1 base, leaving 13 bases between the germline ends. The CDR3 consists of 16 residues. From germline, CDR1 is MNHNY and CDR2 SVGAGI (reference sequence). The CDR3 DNA sequence: TGTGCCAGCAGTTACTCTACCGGGACTGTATCCTACGAGCAGTACGTC. Amino acid sequence: CASSYSTGTVSYEQYV.

The CDR3 DNA reads TGTGCCAGCAGTCCCGATAAGGACAGGGATACGCAGTATTTT. The encoded protein is CASSPDKDRDTQYF. The chain joins TRBV28 to TRBJ2-3, with 7 bases identical to TRBD1. Losses at the gene ends were 5 bases for V and 6 bases for J; bases not matched to a gene: 8. Looked up from germline, CDR1 is MDHEN and CDR2 is SYDVKM. This CDR3 region has 14 residues.

The chain carries TRBV2 and TRBJ2-5; maybe TRBD2 (5 bases). Germline loops: CDR1 SNHLY, CDR2 FYNNEI. V lost 3 bases and J lost 4, with 18 bases in between. This CDR3 has 16 amino acids. DNA of the CDR3: TGTGCCAGCAGTGAGATGGGGAGCGCACTCGGAGAGACCCAGTACTTC. Protein sequence: CASSEMGSALGETQYF.

V gene TRBV2 combines with J gene TRBJ2-1; no firm D call. The CDR3 spans 12 residues. Trimming stripped 4 bases from V and 4 bases from J, with 5 bases between. Germline values: CDR1 SNHLY, CDR2 FYNNEI. The CDR3, as DNA: TGTGCCAGCAGTGGGAGTTACAATGAGCAGTTCTTC. Amino acid sequence: CASSGSYNEQFF.

This clone has only a few counts. The rearrangement joins TRBV7-8 to TRBJ2-7; D is possibly TRBD2 (6 bases). This CDR3 contains 14 residues. Germline V gene sequence: CDR1 SGHVS, CDR2 FQNEAQ. Between the trimmed V and J ends, which lost 3 bases and 3 bases, there was a span of 12 bases. For the CDR3, the DNA is TGTGCCAGCAGCTTTACGGGAGTTAGCTACGAGCAGTACTTC. Translated: CASSFTGVSYEQYF.

The chain recombines TRBV5-1 with TRBJ1-1, with D possibly TRBD1 on 6 matching bases. Germline lookup yields CDR1 SGHRS and CDR2 YFSETQ. V lost 0 bases and J lost 0, with 9 bases in between. CDR3 length: 15 amino acids. CDR3 nucleotides: TGCGCCAGCAGCTTGGACGGGACACTGAACACTGAAGCTTTCTTT. It yields the protein CASSLDGTLNTEAFF.

The V call is TRBV11-2, the J call TRBJ1-4; 7 nucleotides match TRBD1. The CDR3 is made up of 16 amino acids. Per the germline V gene, CDR1 is SGHAT and CDR2 is FQNNGV. The junction had 6 bases not matched to a gene; V was cut back by 2 bases and J by 3 bases. The CDR3 DNA sequence: TGTGCCAGCAGCTTAACCCCTCAGGGGGCTAATGAAAAACTGTTTTTT. Its protein product is CASSLTPQGANEKLFF.

For this clone: One end of the junction is discordant with germline, which a read error may explain. The chain uses TRBV6-6 and TRBJ2-1, with D perhaps TRBD2 (6 bases). Germline V gene sequence: CDR1 MNHNY, CDR2 SVGAGI (reference sequence). CDR3 length equals 13 residues. The CDR3 DNA reads TGTGCCAGCAGGAGGGACTCCCACAATGAGCAGTTCTTC. It specifies CASRRDSHNEQFF.

V usage is TRBV4-3 and J usage is TRBJ1-2; 8 positions match TRBD1. With 1 base clipped from V and 4 bases from J, the junction kept 5 bases outside the gene matches. From germline, CDR1 is LGHNA and CDR2 YSLEER. The CDR3 is made up of 15 amino acids. The CDR3: CASSQVVQGAYGYTF. The CDR3 coding sequence is TGCGCCAGCAGCCAAGTCGTCCAGGGGGCCTATGGCTACACCTTC.